This TCR beta chain was recovered during a study of immune characterization of retroperitoneal liposarcoma. In its sample, this clonotype was seen a few times. TCRdb independently ran MiXCR on the PCR reads; one entry per CDR3 protein. Of around 10,000 distinct CDR3 sequences in the sample, 50% were seen once. The germline V and J ends were trimmed by 5 bases and 13 bases, with 15 bases remaining between them. Germline V gene sequence: CDR1 SGHTA, CDR2 FQGNSA. CDR3 length: 12 residues. Material: tumor tissue. The V and J genes are TRBV7-2 and TRBJ2-1; D is perhaps TRBD1 or TRBD2 (5 bases each). This clonotype was sampled from a female donor with retroperitoneal liposarcoma. The CDR3 protein is CASSPGAETQFF. DNA for the CDR3: TGTGCCAGCAGCCCCGGGGCCGAGACCCAGTTCTTC.